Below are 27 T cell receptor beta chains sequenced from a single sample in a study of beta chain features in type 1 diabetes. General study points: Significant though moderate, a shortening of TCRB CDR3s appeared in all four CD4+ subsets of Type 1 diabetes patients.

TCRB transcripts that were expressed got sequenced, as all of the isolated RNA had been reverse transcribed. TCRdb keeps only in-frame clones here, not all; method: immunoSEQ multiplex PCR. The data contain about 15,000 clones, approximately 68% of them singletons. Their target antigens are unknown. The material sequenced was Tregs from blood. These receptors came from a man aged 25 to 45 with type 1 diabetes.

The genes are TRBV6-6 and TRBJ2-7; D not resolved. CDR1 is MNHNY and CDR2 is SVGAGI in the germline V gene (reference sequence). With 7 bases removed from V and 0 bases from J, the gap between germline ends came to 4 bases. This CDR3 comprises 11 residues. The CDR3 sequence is CASTHSYEQYF. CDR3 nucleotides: TGTGCCAGCACCCACTCCTACGAGCAGTACTTC.

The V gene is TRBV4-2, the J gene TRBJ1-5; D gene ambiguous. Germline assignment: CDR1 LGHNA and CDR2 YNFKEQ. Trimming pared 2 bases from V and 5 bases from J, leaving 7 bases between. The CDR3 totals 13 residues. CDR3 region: CASSQTSHQPQHF. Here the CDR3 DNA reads TGTGCCAGCAGCCAAACGAGCCATCAGCCCCAGCATTTT.

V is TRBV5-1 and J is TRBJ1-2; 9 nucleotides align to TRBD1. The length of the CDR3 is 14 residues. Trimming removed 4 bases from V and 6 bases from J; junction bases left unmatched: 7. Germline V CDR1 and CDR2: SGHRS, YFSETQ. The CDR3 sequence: CASSPRQGGDGYTF. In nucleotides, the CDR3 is TGCGCCAGCAGCCCGCGACAGGGGGGAGATGGCTACACCTTC.

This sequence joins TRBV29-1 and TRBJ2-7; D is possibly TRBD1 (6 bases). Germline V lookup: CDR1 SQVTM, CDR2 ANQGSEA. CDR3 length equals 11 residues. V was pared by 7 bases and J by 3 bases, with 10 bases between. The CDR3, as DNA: TGCAGCGCCCGACAGGTCTACGAGCAGTACTTC. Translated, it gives CSARQVYEQYF.

CDR3 in amino acids: CSASTPSTQYF. DNA of the CDR3: TGCAGTGCTTCGACACCAAGTACGCAGTATTTT. The V gene is TRBV20-1, the J gene TRBJ2-3; D unclear. V dropped 5 bases and J dropped 8 bases, with 11 bases sitting between them. Germline loops: CDR1 DFQATT, CDR2 SNEGSKA (reference sequence). The CDR3 sequence is 11 residues long.

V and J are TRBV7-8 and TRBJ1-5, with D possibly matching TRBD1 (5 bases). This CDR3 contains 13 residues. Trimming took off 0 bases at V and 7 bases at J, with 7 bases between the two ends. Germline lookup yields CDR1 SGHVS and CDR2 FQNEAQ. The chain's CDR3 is CASSLAQGQPQHF. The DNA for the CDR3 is TGTGCCAGCAGCTTAGCGCAGGGACAGCCCCAGCATTTT.

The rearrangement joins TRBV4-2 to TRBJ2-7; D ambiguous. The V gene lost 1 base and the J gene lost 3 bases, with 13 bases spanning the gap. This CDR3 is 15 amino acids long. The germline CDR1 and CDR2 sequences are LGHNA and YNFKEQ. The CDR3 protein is CASSQGSSPGYEQYF. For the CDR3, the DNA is TGTGCCAGCAGCCAAGGATCGAGCCCCGGCTACGAGCAGTACTTC.

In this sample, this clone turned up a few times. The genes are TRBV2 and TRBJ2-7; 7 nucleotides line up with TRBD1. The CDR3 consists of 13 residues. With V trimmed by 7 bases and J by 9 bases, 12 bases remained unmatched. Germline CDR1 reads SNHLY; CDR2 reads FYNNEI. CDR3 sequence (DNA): TGTGCCAGCATCCGTGACAGGGAAACTATGCAGTACTTC. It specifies CASIRDRETMQYF.

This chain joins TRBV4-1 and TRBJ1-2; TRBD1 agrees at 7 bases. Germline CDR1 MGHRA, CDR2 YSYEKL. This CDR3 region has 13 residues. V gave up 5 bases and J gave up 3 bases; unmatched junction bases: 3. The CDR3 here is CASSYDRDYGYTF. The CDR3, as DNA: TGCGCCAGCAGCTACGACAGGGACTATGGCTACACCTTC.

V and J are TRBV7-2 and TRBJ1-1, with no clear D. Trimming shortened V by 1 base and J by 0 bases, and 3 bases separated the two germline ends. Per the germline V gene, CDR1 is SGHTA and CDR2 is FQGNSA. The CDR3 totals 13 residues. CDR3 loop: CASSLVMNTEAFF. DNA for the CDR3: TGTGCCAGCAGCTTAGTCATGAACACTGAAGCTTTCTTT.

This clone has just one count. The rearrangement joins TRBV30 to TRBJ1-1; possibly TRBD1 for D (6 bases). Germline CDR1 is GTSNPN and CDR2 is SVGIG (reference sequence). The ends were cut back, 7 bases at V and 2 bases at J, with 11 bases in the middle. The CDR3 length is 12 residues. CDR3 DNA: TGTGCCTTTCGGACAGAAAACACTGAAGCTTTCTTT. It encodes CAFRTENTEAFF.

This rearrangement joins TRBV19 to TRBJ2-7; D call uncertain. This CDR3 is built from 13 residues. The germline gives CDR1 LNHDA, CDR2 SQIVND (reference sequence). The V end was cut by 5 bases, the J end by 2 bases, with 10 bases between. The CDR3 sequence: CASSFDWTYEQYF. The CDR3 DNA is TGTGCCAGTAGTTTCGACTGGACCTACGAGCAGTACTTC.

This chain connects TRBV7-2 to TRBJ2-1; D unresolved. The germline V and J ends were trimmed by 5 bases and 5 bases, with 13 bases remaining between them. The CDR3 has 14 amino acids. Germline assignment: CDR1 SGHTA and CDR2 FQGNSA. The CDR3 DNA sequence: TGTGCCAGCAGCCCCGGTTCCTTAAACAATGAGCAGTTCTTC. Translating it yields CASSPGSLNNEQFF.

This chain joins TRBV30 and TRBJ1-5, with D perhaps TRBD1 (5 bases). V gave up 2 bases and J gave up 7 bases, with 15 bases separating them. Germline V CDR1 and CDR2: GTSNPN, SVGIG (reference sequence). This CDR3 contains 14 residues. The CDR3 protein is CAWSSTVDRQPQHF. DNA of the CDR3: TGTGCCTGGAGTTCGACAGTGGATAGGCAGCCCCAGCATTTT.

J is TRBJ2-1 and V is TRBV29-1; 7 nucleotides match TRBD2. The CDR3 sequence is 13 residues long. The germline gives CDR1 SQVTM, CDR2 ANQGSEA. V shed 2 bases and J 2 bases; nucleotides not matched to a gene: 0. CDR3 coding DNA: TGCAGCGTTGAACGGGGGGCCTACAATGAGCAGTTCTTC. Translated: CSVERGAYNEQFF.

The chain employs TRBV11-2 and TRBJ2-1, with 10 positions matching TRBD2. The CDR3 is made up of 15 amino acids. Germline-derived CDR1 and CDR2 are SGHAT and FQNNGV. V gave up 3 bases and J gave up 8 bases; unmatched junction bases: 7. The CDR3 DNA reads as TGTGCCAGCAGCTTGGGGACTAGCGTTTACGATGAGCAGTTCTTC. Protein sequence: CASSLGTSVYDEQFF.

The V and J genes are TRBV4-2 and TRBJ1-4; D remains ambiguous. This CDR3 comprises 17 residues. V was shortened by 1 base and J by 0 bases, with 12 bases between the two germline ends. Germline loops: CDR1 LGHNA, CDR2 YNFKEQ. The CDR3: CASSQGTGGATNEKLFF. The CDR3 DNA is TGTGCCAGCAGCCAAGGGACGGGAGGAGCAACTAATGAAAAACTGTTTTTT.

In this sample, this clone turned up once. CDR3 amino acids: CASSEGQGHQPQHF. For the CDR3, the DNA is TGTGCCAGCAGTGAAGGACAGGGCCATCAGCCCCAGCATTTT. The genes are TRBV6-1 and TRBJ1-5; 7 bases agree with TRBD1. J was trimmed by 5 bases and V by 1 base; bases with no gene match: 2. CDR1 and CDR2 from the germline V gene are MNHNS and SASEGT. The CDR3 consists of 14 residues.

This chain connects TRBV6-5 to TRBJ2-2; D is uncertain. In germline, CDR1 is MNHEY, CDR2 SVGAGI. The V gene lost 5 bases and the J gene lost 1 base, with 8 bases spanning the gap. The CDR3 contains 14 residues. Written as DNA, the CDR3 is TGTGCCAGCAGTCGACTTCTGAACACCGGGGAGCTGTTTTTT. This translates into CASSRLLNTGELFF.

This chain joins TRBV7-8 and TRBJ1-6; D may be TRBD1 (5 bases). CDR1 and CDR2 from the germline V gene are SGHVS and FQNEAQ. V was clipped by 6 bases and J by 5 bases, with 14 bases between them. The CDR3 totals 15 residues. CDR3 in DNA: TGTGCCAGCAGGGGGGGGAACAGCGATAATTCACCCCTCCACTTT. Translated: CASRGGNSDNSPLHF.

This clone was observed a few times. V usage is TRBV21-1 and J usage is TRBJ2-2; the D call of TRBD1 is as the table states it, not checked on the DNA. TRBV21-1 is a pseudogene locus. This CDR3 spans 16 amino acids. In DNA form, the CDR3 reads TGTGCCAGCTTCCTCAGGGGGCTAGCGGTTTTCGGGGAGCTGTTTTTT. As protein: CASFLRGLAVFGELFF.

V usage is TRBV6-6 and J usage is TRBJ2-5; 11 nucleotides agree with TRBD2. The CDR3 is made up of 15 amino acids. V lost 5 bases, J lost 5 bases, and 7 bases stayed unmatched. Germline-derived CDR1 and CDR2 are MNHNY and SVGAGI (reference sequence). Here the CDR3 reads CASSDVAGGEETQYF. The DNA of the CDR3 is TGTGCCAGCAGTGATGTAGCGGGGGGGGAGGAGACCCAGTACTTC.

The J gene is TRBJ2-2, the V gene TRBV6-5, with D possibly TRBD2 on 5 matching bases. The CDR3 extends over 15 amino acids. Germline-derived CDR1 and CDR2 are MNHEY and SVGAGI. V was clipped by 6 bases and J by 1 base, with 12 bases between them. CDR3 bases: TGTGCCAGCAGCCGGGATTATCAGAACACCGGGGAGCTGTTTTTT. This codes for CASSRDYQNTGELFF.

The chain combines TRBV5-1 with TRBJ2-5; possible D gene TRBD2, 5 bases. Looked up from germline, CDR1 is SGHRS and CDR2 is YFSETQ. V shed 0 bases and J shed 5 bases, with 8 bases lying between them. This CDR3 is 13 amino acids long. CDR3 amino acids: CASSLAGRETQYF. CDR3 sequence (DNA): TGCGCCAGCAGCTTGGCGGGAAGGGAGACCCAGTACTTC.

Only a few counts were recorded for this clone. The CDR3 DNA sequence: TGTGCCAGCGAATGGCCAGGGGCTCAGAAACTGTTTTTT. Translating gives CASEWPGAQKLFF. The gene calls are TRBV11-2 and TRBJ1-4, with a tentative D call TRBD1 (6 bases). This CDR3 contains 13 residues. V lost 8 bases to trimming and J lost 11 bases, with 18 bases between them. Germline assignment: CDR1 SGHAT and CDR2 FQNNGV.

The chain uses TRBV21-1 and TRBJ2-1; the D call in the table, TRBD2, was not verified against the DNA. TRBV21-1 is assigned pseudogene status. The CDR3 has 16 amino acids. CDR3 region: CASSPEGLAGANEQFF. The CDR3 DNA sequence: TGTGCCAGCAGCCCCGAAGGGCTAGCGGGGGCCAATGAGCAGTTCTTC.

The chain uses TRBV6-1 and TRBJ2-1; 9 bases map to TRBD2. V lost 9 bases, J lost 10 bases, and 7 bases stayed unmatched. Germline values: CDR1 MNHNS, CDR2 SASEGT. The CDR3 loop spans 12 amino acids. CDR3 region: CARRTSAREQFF. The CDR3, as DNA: TGTGCCAGGAGGACTAGCGCCAGAGAGCAGTTCTTC.